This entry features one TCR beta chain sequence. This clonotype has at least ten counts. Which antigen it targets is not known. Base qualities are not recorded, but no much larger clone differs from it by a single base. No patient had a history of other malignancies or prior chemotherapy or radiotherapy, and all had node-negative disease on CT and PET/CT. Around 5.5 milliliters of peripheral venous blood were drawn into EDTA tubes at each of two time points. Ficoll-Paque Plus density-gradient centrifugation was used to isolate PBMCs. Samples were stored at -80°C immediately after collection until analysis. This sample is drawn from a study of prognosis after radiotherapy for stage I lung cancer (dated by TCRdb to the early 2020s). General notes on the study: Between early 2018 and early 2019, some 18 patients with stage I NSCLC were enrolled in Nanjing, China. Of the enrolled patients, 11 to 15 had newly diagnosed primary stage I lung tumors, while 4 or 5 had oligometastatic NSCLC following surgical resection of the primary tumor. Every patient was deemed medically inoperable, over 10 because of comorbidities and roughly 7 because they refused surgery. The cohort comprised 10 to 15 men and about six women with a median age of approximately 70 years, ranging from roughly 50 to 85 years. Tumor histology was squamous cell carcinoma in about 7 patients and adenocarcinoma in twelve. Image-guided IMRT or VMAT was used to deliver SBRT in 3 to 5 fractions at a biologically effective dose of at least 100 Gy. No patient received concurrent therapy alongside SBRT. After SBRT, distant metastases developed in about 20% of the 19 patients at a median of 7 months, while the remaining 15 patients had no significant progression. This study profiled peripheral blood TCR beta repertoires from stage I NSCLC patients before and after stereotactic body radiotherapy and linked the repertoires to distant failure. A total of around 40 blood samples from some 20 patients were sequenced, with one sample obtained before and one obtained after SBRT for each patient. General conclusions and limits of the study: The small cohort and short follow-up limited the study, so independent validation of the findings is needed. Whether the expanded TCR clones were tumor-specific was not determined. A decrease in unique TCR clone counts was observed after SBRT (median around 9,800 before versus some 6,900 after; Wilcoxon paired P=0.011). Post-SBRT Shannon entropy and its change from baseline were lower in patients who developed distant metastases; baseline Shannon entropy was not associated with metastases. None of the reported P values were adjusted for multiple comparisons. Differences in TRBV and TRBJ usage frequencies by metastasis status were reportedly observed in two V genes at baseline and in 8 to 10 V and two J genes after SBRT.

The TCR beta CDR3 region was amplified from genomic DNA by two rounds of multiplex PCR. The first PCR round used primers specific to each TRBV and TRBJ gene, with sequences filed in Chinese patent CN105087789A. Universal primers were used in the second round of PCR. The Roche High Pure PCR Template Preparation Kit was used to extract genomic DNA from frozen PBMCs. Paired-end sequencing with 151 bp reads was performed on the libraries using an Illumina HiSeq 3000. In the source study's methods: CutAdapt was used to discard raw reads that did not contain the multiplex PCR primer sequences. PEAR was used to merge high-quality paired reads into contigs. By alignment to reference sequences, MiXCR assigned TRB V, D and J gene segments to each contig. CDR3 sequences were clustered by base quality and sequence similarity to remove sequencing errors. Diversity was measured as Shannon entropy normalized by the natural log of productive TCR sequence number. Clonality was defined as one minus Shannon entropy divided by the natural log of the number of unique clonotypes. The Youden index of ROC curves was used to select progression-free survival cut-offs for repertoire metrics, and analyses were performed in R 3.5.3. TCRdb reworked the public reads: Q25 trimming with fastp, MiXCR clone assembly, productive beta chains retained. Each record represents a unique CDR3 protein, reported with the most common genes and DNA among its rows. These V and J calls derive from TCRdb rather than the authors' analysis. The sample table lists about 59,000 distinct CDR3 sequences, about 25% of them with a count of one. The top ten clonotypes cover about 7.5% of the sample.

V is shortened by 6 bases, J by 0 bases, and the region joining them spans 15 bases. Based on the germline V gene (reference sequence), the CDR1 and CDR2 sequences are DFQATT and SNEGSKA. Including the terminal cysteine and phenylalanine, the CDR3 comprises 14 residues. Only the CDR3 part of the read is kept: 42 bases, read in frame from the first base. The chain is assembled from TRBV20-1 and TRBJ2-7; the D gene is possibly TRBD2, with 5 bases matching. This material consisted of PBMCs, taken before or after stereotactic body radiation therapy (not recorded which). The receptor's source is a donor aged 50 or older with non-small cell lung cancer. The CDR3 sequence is CSAAGLRDSYEQYF. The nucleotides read TGCAGTGCCGCGGGCCTCCGTGACTCCTACGAGCAGTACTTC.